This is a list of T cell receptor beta chains from one sample in a study of T-cell reconstitution after alpha-beta-depleted transplantation in children. Using its own MiXCR run on the PCR reads, TCRdb lists one record per CDR3 protein. The sample shows about 540,000 distinct CDR3 sequences, 15% to 20% of them seen only once. The sequences come from PBMCs from the stem cell graft donor, collected from the stem cell graft. All receptors derive from a human donor who donated a stem cell graft to a child with acute lymphoblastic leukemia. CDR3s include the opening cysteine and the closing phenylalanine or tryptophan. Fields, in order: V gene, CDR3 length, CDR3 protein.

v_gene: TRBV20-1
len: 18
CDR3aa: CSARNMVLAGGVIGEQFF

v_gene: TRBV9
len: 18
CDR3aa: CASSVALPSTGVYNEQFF

v_gene: TRBV27
len: 13
CDR3aa: CASSLTALYEQYF

v_gene: TRBV6-2/TRBV6-3
len: 16
CDR3aa: CASRPDRLGVYNEQFF

v_gene: TRBV20-1
len: 15
CDR3aa: CSARDLRGLTHEQFF

v_gene: TRBV7-2
len: 13
CDR3aa: CASSSARGNTIYF

v_gene: TRBV7-9
len: 12
CDR3aa: CASSPGHEKAFF

v_gene: TRBV6-1
len: 16
CDR3aa: CASRFPQGGRNYGYTF

v_gene: TRBV6-1
len: 13
CDR3aa: CATLVVGANVLTF

v_gene: TRBV5-6
len: 14
CDR3aa: CASSLELGYNEQFF

v_gene: TRBV19
len: 16
CDR3aa: CASRGMGRRSNYGYTF

v_gene: TRBV12-3/TRBV12-4
len: 13
CDR3aa: CASRKLLNTEAFF

v_gene: TRBV13
len: 16
CDR3aa: CASSSGPRGVYNEQFF

v_gene: TRBV18
len: 17
CDR3aa: CASSLAGVVSLTGELFF

v_gene: TRBV4-2
len: 16
CDR3aa: CASSQRVGDSTDTQYF

v_gene: TRBV12-3/TRBV12-4
len: 15
CDR3aa: CASSLATQGNYGYTF

v_gene: TRBV20-1
len: 13
CDR3aa: CSAEPLDTDTQYF

v_gene: TRBV29-1
len: 13
CDR3aa: CSVAAGGTYEQYF

v_gene: TRBV5-1
len: 12
CDR3aa: CASSLYGNEQFF

v_gene: TRBV5-1
len: 17
CDR3aa: CASSLEMAFSSYNEQFF